This TCR beta chain was profiled in a study of type 1 regulatory T cells. In the study overall: T-allo10 is a Tr1-enriched, alloantigen-specific CD4 T cell product made in vitro.

Using its own MiXCR run on the reads, TCRdb lists one record per CDR3 protein. The sample shows about 67,000 distinct CDR3 sequences, 49% of them seen only once. In this sample, this clonotype turned up once. The antigen is unknown. This clonotype was obtained from a human donor in good health. Source material: cultured non-Tr1 T cells, either the whole culture or a sorted T cell fraction (not recorded which).

CDR3 bases: TGTGCCAGCAGTTTAAACAGGGTGGAATCACCCCTCCACTTT. It specifies CASSLNRVESPLHF. The rearrangement joins TRBV12-3 or TRBV12-4 to TRBJ1-6; a possible D gene is TRBD1 (6 bases). The CDR3 is 14 amino acids. The V gene lost 2 bases and the J gene lost 10 bases, with 12 bases spanning the gap.